These T cell receptor beta chains were read from a single sample in a study of beta chain features in type 1 diabetes. Assay: immunoSEQ multiplex PCR; the TCRdb copy retains only in-frame clones and omits some. The table lists 300,000 to 400,000 clones, approximately 13% of them singletons. The sample comprised naive CD4+ T cells from blood. These receptors originate from a woman aged 18 to 35 with type 1 diabetes. The CDR3 runs from the conserved cysteine through the conserved F or W. D genes are given only for firm matches. Part of the rows lack a size; the others show once, few, many or a class for expanded clones.

CDR3nt	CDR3aa	v_gene	j_gene	d_gene	abundance
TGTGCCAGCAGCTTAGTAGGGGAGGGAGTTGGCTACACCTTC	CASSLVGEGVGYTF	TRBV11-2	TRBJ1-2	-	-
TGTGCCATCACGGCCAACGGGGATGAGCAGTTCTTC	CAITANGDEQFF	TRBV10-3	TRBJ2-1	-	-
TGTGCCAGCAGCTTGTGGGAGGGTGAGCAGTTCTTC	CASSLWEGEQFF	TRBV5-6	TRBJ2-1	TRBD2	few
TGTGCCAGCAGCAACAGGGTAGCGGGAGGGCCCCTAGCCAAAAACATTCAGTACTTC	CASSNRVAGGPLAKNIQYF	TRBV7-2	TRBJ2-4	TRBD2	-
TGTGCCTGGAGCCCAGGACAGAACTATGGCTACACCTTC	CAWSPGQNYGYTF	TRBV30	TRBJ1-2	-	few
TGTGCTAGTGGTTTGGACGGGGCGGGGTCCTCTGGGGCCAACGTCCTGACTTTC	CASGLDGAGSSGANVLTF	TRBV12-5	TRBJ2-6	-	-
TGTGCCAGCAGCTTAGTACGTGGGAGAGGTGAGCAGTTCTTC	CASSLVRGRGEQFF	TRBV11-2	TRBJ2-1	-	-
TGTGCCAGCGGGAAGGACAGTCCTAACACCGGGGAGCTGTTTTTT	CASGKDSPNTGELFF	TRBV7-9	TRBJ2-2	-	few
TGTGCCAGCTCCCCGGCGGGGGGTACAGGAAACACCATATATTTT	CASSPAGGTGNTIYF	TRBV18	TRBJ1-3	-	few
TGTGCCAGCAGTGATGAACTAGCGGGAGCCCCCAATGAGCAGTTCTTC	CASSDELAGAPNEQFF	TRBV2	TRBJ2-1	TRBD2	few
TGCGCCAGCAGTCCGTTAGCGGGAACACCATACGAGCAGTACTTC	CASSPLAGTPYEQYF	TRBV5-1	TRBJ2-7	TRBD2	-
TGTGCCAGCAGCTCCCGGAGACAGGGGAGGTCCTACGAGCAGTACTTC	CASSSRRQGRSYEQYF	TRBV11-1	TRBJ2-7	TRBD1	-
TGTGCCAGCAGCCGGGACAGGGGTTACTCCTTAGCCAAAAACATTCAGTACTTC	CASSRDRGYSLAKNIQYF	TRBV5-4	TRBJ2-4	TRBD1	few
TGTGCCAGCAGTTACTCGACGGGATCCACCGGGGAGCTGTTTTTT	CASSYSTGSTGELFF	TRBV6-6	TRBJ2-2	-	-
TGTGCCAGCAGGACAGGGGGCGGTGGGGCCAACGTCCTGACTTTC	CASRTGGGGANVLTF	TRBV9	TRBJ2-6	TRBD1	few
TGTGCCAGCAGCGTCGCGCTAGGCACCTACAATGAGCAGTTCTTC	CASSVALGTYNEQFF	TRBV9	TRBJ2-1	-	-
TGTGCCAGCAGCCCCCGCCAGGGACACGACGAGCAGTACTTC	CASSPRQGHDEQYF	TRBV7-9	TRBJ2-7	-	few
TGTGCCAGCAGCTCGGGACAGATAGAGCAGTACTTC	CASSSGQIEQYF	TRBV11-2	TRBJ2-7	TRBD1	few
TGTGCCAGTAGTCGGACAGGCTCAGCCTATGGCTACACCTTC	CASSRTGSAYGYTF	TRBV19	TRBJ1-2	TRBD1	-
TGTGCCAGCAGCTTATCCAGGGGGCGGATCAGGGGTCAGCCCCAGCATTTT	CASSLSRGRIRGQPQHF	TRBV13	TRBJ1-5	TRBD1	few
TGCAGCGTGGTGCGGACTAGCGGGAGTTCGGATACGCAGTATTTT	CSVVRTSGSSDTQYF	TRBV29-1	TRBJ2-3	TRBD2	-
TGTGCCAGCTCACTGCTAGCGGGGGCCTGGAACGAGCAGTACTTC	CASSLLAGAWNEQYF	TRBV18	TRBJ2-7	TRBD2	few
TGTGCCAGCAGCGTAGAGGCACTAGACAATGAGCAGTTCTTC	CASSVEALDNEQFF	TRBV9	TRBJ2-1	-	-
TGTGCCAGCAGGTTTCGGGACTCCTACGAGCAGTACTTC	CASRFRDSYEQYF	TRBV5-4	TRBJ2-7	-	-
TGTGCCAGCGGATCGACAGTCCCCACCGGGGAGCTGTTTTTT	CASGSTVPTGELFF	TRBV28	TRBJ2-2	-	few
TGTGCCAGCAGCCAAGTCGGGGGGAGACTTAACACTGAAGCTTTCTTT	CASSQVGGRLNTEAFF	TRBV14	TRBJ1-1	-	few
TGTGCCAGTACTCTCGGGGTAGGGATCCAAGAGACCCAGTACTTC	CASTLGVGIQETQYF	TRBV19	TRBJ2-5	-	-
TGTGCCAGCAGCTTCCGGCCTAGCGGGAGTACAGATACGCAGTATTTT	CASSFRPSGSTDTQYF	TRBV7-2	TRBJ2-3	TRBD2	-
TGTGCCAGCACGTCGACAGGGAACACTGAAGCTTTCTTT	CASTSTGNTEAFF	TRBV2	TRBJ1-1	-	few
TGTGCCAGCAGCCAAGGCGTGTATGCGGGGACAGATACGCAGTATTTT	CASSQGVYAGTDTQYF	TRBV4-2	TRBJ2-3	-	few
TGCGCCAGCAGCCAAGATTGGACTAGTAAAAATGAGCAGTTCTTC	CASSQDWTSKNEQFF	TRBV4-3	TRBJ2-1	TRBD2	-
TGTGCCAGCAGTGGAGGGAGGCTAGACTCCTACAATGAGCAGTTCTTC	CASSGGRLDSYNEQFF	TRBV2	TRBJ2-1	-	-
TGTGCCAGTAGTATTTCCCCGCAGGCCTTGCAAGAGACCCAGTACTTC	CASSISPQALQETQYF	TRBV19	TRBJ2-5	-	few
TGTGCCAGTAGTATCCAAGGGGGCTTGGCAGATACGCAGTATTTT	CASSIQGGLADTQYF	TRBV19	TRBJ2-3	TRBD1	few
TGTGCCAGCGTAGGGGAGGGCAACATTCAGTACTTC	CASVGEGNIQYF	TRBV2	TRBJ2-4	TRBD2	-
TGTGCCAGCAGCTTCGGGAGCGTCCAAGAGACCCAGTACTTC	CASSFGSVQETQYF	TRBV7-2	TRBJ2-5	-	-
TGCAGCGTCTCCCTGACTGCCGAAGTCTACGAGCAGTACTTC	CSVSLTAEVYEQYF	TRBV29-1	TRBJ2-7	-	few
TGTGCCAGCAGCGGGACAGGGGGGACCGGGGAGCTGTTTTTT	CASSGTGGTGELFF	TRBV5-4	TRBJ2-2	TRBD1	-
TGTGCCAGCAGGCCCGGGACAGGGCTCGGGGAGCTGTTTTTT	CASRPGTGLGELFF	TRBV6-5	TRBJ2-2	TRBD1	-
TGTGCCAGCAGCTCCCATCTAGCGGGAGGGCTCCGTCTGAACACCGGGGAGCTGTTTTTT	CASSSHLAGGLRLNTGELFF	TRBV7-8	TRBJ2-2	TRBD2	few
TGTGCCTGGAAACCGGGGGCAACTAATGAAAAACTGTTTTTT	CAWKPGATNEKLFF	TRBV30	TRBJ1-4	-	few
TGTGCCAGCAGTTGGACAGGAGAACTCTACGAGCAGTACTTC	CASSWTGELYEQYF	TRBV28	TRBJ2-7	TRBD1	few
TGTGCCAGCAGACCCGCGAGGGGGCTGGGTGAAGCTTTCTTT	CASRPARGLGEAFF	TRBV2	TRBJ1-1	TRBD1	few
TGTGCCAGCAGTTACCCCGGGAGAGGGGGGGCCTACGAGCAGTACTTC	CASSYPGRGGAYEQYF	TRBV28	TRBJ2-7	-	-
TGTGCCAGCAGCCCCTCACTAGCGGGAGTAGAGACCCAGTACTTC	CASSPSLAGVETQYF	TRBV28	TRBJ2-5	TRBD2	few